The clone carrying this T cell receptor beta chain was detected once. The data were obtained in a study of T-cell reconstitution after alpha-beta-depleted transplantation in children. This CDR3 contains 14 residues. Deletions cut 6 bases from V and 5 bases from J, with 16 bases between. Preparation of the TCRbeta library involved a method that used unique molecular identifiers. TCRdb redid the calling of the PCR reads with MiXCR, one entry per CDR3 protein. The sample consists of hundreds of thousands of distinct CDR3 sequences, roughly 16% of them appearing once. This sequence joins TRBV12-3 or TRBV12-4 and TRBJ2-5; D is possibly TRBD1 (6 bases). This sample comprised PBMCs, mostly from graft donor cells, obtained 360 days after TCRalphabeta/CD19-depleted stem cell transplant. This receptor was identified in a boy under two years old who had a stem cell transplant for Wiskott-Aldrich syndrome, so the T cells may come from the graft donor. CDR3 DNA: TGTGCCAGCAGCTACCTGGCCACAGGGGAGACCCAGTACTTC. It is translated as CASSYLATGETQYF.